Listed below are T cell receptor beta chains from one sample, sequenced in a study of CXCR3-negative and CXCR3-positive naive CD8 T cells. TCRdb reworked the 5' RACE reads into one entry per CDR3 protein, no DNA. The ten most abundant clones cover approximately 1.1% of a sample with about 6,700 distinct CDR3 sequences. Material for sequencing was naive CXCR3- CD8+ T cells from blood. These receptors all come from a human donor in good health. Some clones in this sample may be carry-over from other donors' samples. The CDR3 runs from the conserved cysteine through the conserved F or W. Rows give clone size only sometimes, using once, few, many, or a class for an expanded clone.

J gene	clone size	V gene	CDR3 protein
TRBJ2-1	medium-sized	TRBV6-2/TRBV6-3	CASSYTRVSSYNEQFF
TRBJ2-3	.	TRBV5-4	CASSLDRATDTQYF
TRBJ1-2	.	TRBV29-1	CSVDDRAQGNYGYTF
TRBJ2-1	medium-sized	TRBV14	CASSQGSSGANEQFF
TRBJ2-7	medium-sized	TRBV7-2	CASSLLGSVHEQYF
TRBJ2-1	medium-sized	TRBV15	CATSPKARETYNEQFF
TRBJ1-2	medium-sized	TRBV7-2	CASSSGTTKVDYTF
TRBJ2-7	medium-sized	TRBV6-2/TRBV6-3	CASSFTYEQYF
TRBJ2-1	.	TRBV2	CASPGGSYNEQFF
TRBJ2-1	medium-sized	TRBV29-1	CSVDGDNEQFF